Below are 3 T cell receptor beta chains sequenced from a single sample in a study of vaccination and CD4 T cells after COVID-19. Oncomine TCR Beta short-read sequencing was applied to DNA from cultured CD4+ T cells. TCRdb re-called the PCR reads with MiXCR, one entry per CDR3 protein. Found here are some 22,000 distinct CDR3 sequences, around 37% of them singletons; the top ten hold roughly 9%. Time point here: late sampling 161 to 241 days after vaccination in three convalescent patients. Treatment specified: approximately nine-day PBMC culture with coronavirus spike peptide pools or control peptides (ViraFEST assay). For these receptors, no antigen is known. The specimen was CD4+ T cells from blood, cultured in vitro, collected about 7 months after SARS-CoV-2 vaccination. These receptors came from a human donor who had recovered from COVID-19.

This chain joins TRBV5-4 and TRBJ1-2; D is perhaps TRBD1 (6 bases). Trimming stripped 0 bases from V and 4 bases from J, with 13 bases between. Germline CDR1 is SGHNT and CDR2 is YYREEE (reference sequence). This CDR3 comprises 15 residues. This CDR3 reads CASSLGGGLGYGYTF. The CDR3 coding sequence is TGTGCCAGCAGCTTGGGTGGGGGCTTGGGCTATGGCTACACCTTC.

CDR3 residues: CASSRGLYEQYF. The CDR3 DNA follows: TGTGCCAGCTCCAGGGGTCTTTACGAGCAGTACTTC. The chain is built from TRBV6-1 and TRBJ2-7, with TRBD1 as a possible D gene (6 bases). The CDR3 is made up of 12 amino acids. CDR1 and CDR2 (germline): MNHNS, SASEGT. Trimming removed 8 bases at V and 4 bases at J, with 12 bases between.

The DNA of the CDR3 is TGCAGTGCTAGGACAGGGGGCTACGAGCAGTACTTC. Translation gives CSARTGGYEQYF. The chain combines TRBV20-1 with TRBJ2-7, with TRBD1 matching 9 bases. V was clipped by 3 bases and J by 3 bases; unmatched bases: 0. Germline V gene sequence: CDR1 DFQATT, CDR2 SNEGSKA (reference sequence). This CDR3 contains 12 residues.